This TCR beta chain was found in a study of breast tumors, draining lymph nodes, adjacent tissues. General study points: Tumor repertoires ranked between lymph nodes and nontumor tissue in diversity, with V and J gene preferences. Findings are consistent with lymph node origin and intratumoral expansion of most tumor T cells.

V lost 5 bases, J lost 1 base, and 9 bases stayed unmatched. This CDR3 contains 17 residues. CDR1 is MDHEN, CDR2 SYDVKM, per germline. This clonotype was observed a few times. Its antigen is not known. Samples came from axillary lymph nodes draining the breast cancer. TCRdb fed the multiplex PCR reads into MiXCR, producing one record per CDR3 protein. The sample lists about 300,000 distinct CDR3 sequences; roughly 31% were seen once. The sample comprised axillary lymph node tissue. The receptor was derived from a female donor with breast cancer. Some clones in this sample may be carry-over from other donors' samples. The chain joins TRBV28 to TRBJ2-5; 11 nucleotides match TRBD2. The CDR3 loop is CASSPLSGRAFQETQYF. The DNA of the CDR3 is TGTGCCAGCAGTCCCCTTAGCGGGAGGGCTTTCCAAGAGACCCAGTACTTC.